The 8 T cell receptor beta chains given below trace back to one sample, sequenced in a study of blood T cell repertoires in COVID-19. This table comes from immunoSEQ multiplex PCR, and its TCRdb copy is limited to in-frame clones, with some not included. The table has 84,000 or so clones, around four fifths seen once. What was sequenced was peripheral blood. The receptors stem from a man older than 75 with active or convalescent COVID-19.

The chain uses TRBV24-1 and TRBJ2-1; 10 positions match TRBD1. From germline, CDR1 is KGHDR and CDR2 SFDVKD. CDR3 length: 20 amino acids. V shed 4 bases, J shed 6 bases, and the junction held 20 bases outside the gene matches. The CDR3 DNA reads TGTGCCACCAGTGAAGTTGTGGGACAGGGGTTGGGTGTCTACTTCAATGAGCAGTTCTTC. Its protein is CATSEVVGQGLGVYFNEQFF.

V gene TRBV25-1 combines with J gene TRBJ1-2; possible D gene TRBD1, 5 bases. This CDR3 region has 15 residues. Germline CDR1 reads MGHDK; CDR2 reads SYGVNS. The ends were cut back, 6 bases at V and 1 base at J, with 15 bases in the middle. CDR3 DNA: TGTGCCAGCAGATCGGGGCCGGGGGATAACTATGGCTACACCTTC. It yields the protein CASRSGPGDNYGYTF.

The V call is TRBV6-2 or TRBV6-3, the J call TRBJ2-7, with TRBD2 identical over 11 bases. The CDR3 sequence is 15 residues long. CDR1 is MNHEY, CDR2 SVGEGT, per germline. After removal of 0 bases from V and 3 bases from J, the junction contained 1 base not matched to a gene. The CDR3 here is CASSYSGLAGYEQYV. CDR3 DNA: TGTGCCAGCAGTTACTCAGGACTAGCGGGCTACGAGCAGTACGTC.

The rearrangement uses TRBV2 and TRBJ2-2, with D perhaps matching TRBD2 (6 bases). From germline, CDR1 is SNHLY and CDR2 FYNNEI. CDR3 length equals 14 residues. Between the trimmed V and J ends, which lost 3 bases and 4 bases, there was a span of 9 bases. The CDR3 reads CASSDGGPTGELFF. CDR3 DNA sequence: TGTGCCAGCAGTGATGGAGGGCCCACCGGGGAGCTGTTTTTT.

V is TRBV28 and J is TRBJ1-6; the match to TRBD1 covers 8 bases. This CDR3 comprises 18 residues. The ends lost 0 bases at V and 0 bases at J; junction bases unmatched: 4. Germline CDR1 and CDR2: MDHEN and SYDVKM. The CDR3 DNA reads as TGTGCCAGCAGTTTATGGACAGGGGCCAGCTCCTATAATTCACCCCTCCACTTT. This translates into CASSLWTGASSYNSPLHF.

The gene calls are TRBV25-1 and TRBJ2-2; weak D call: TRBD1 (5 bases). V lost 2 bases, J lost 5 bases, and 18 bases lay in between. Per germline, CDR1 MGHDK and CDR2 SYGVNS. CDR3 length: 17 residues. In DNA form, the CDR3 reads TGTGCCAGCAGTGAACCCAGGGAAGGGGTTAGGACCGGGGAGCTGTTTTTT. Its protein product is CASSEPREGVRTGELFF.

This clone came up many times. V and J are TRBV7-9 and TRBJ1-6; TRBD1 matches 8 bases. The germline gives CDR1 SEHNR, CDR2 FQNEAQ (reference sequence). CDR3 size: 14 residues. With 6 bases clipped from V and 7 bases from J, the junction kept 5 bases outside the gene matches. CDR3 loop: CASRSTGANSPLHF. The CDR3, as DNA: TGTGCCAGCAGGTCGACAGGGGCCAATTCACCCCTCCACTTT.

The CDR3 region is CSASRGGTGMTSYNSPLHF. The CDR3 region has the DNA TGCAGTGCTAGTCGAGGAGGGACAGGGATGACCTCCTATAATTCACCCCTCCACTTT. The chain links TRBV20-1 to TRBJ1-6; 9 bases match TRBD1. With 3 bases clipped from V and 0 bases from J, the junction kept 12 bases outside the gene matches. CDR3 length equals 19 residues. CDR1 and CDR2 (germline): DFQATT, SNEGSKA (reference sequence).